Shown below are 32 T cell receptor beta chains from a single sample sequenced in a study of cytomegalovirus exposure and HLA in healthy donors. The study ran its PCR with 60 Vbeta and 13 Jbeta primers. Some clones are missing from TCRdb's copy, which holds only in-frame ones; the method was immunoSEQ multiplex PCR. The sample holds about 160,000 clones; roughly four fifths are singletons and the top ten take less than 2%. Specimen: PBMCs. These receptors were taken from a man in his forties or fifties in good health and CMV-seronegative.

The gene calls are TRBV25-1 and TRBJ2-2; 7 bases line up with TRBD2. The trim removed 10 bases at V and 4 bases at J, leaving 9 bases unmatched. The CDR3 totals 14 residues. Germline loops: CDR1 MGHDK, CDR2 SYGVNS. For the CDR3, the DNA is TGTGCCACCTCCCCAGGGACTACCACCGGGGAGCTGTTTTTT. Its translation: CATSPGTTTGELFF.

The genes are TRBV9 and TRBJ2-3, with D perhaps TRBD1 (6 bases). Germline V gene data show CDR1 as SGDLS and CDR2 as YYNGEE. The germline V and J ends were trimmed by 4 bases and 2 bases, with 11 bases remaining between them. The CDR3 extends over 14 amino acids. The CDR3 loop reads CASSPRTVTDTQYF. DNA for the CDR3: TGTGCCAGCAGCCCTCGGACAGTCACAGATACGCAGTATTTT.

In its sample, this clone was seen a few times. The rearrangement joins TRBV18 to TRBJ2-5; tentative D call: TRBD1 (6 bases). CDR3 length: 14 amino acids. From germline, CDR1 is KGHSH and CDR2 LQKENI. Trimming stripped 4 bases from V and 4 bases from J, with 13 bases between. In DNA form, the CDR3 reads TGTGCCAGCTCACTACAGGGCTGGGGAGAGACCCAGTACTTC. Translation gives CASSLQGWGETQYF. The full variable domain, its missing parts supplied by reference TRBV18 and TRBJ2-5, is NAGVMQNPRHLVRRRGQEARLRCSPMKGHSHVYWYRQLPEEGLKFMVYLQKENIIDESGMPKERFSAEFPKEGPSILRIQQVVRGDSAAYFCASSLQGWGETQYFGPGTRLLVL.

The V and J genes are TRBV9 and TRBJ2-3; D perhaps matches TRBD2 (6 bases). The CDR3 length is 15 residues. Between the trimmed V and J ends, which lost 3 bases and 2 bases, there was a span of 13 bases. CDR1 is SGDLS and CDR2 is YYNGEE in the germline V gene. The CDR3 coding sequence is TGTGCCAGCAGCGCCCTTAGCGGTCACACAGATACGCAGTATTTT. Amino acid sequence: CASSALSGHTDTQYF.

The chain recombines TRBV5-1 with TRBJ2-7, with 12 bases fitting TRBD1. Germline values: CDR1 SGHRS, CDR2 YFSETQ. The CDR3 spans 14 residues. The J segment lost 5 bases and the V segment lost 3 bases, leaving 3 bases of the junction unmatched. The CDR3 region is CASSSGQGANEQYF. The CDR3 DNA sequence: TGCGCCAGCAGCTCGGGACAGGGGGCTAACGAGCAGTACTTC.

The rearrangement links TRBV27 to TRBJ2-2; the match to TRBD2 covers 11 bases. Germline-derived CDR1 and CDR2 are MNHEY and SMNVEV (reference sequence). CDR3 length equals 17 residues. V lost 4 bases, J lost 7 bases, and 11 bases stayed unmatched. As DNA, the CDR3 is TGTGCCAGCAGTTCCATGACTAGCGGGAAGAGAGTCGGGGAGCTGTTTTTT. It codes for CASSSMTSGKRVGELFF.

V gene TRBV7-2 combines with J gene TRBJ2-7, with TRBD1 matching over 9 bases. Trimming at V came to 1 base and at J to 5 bases, leaving 3 bases not matched to a gene. The CDR3 contains 14 residues. Germline V gene data show CDR1 as SGHTA and CDR2 as FQGNSA. The CDR3 here is CASSLDRGRHEQYF. As DNA, the CDR3 is TGTGCCAGCAGCTTAGACAGGGGGCGACACGAGCAGTACTTC.

This clone has more than one count but fewer than ten. This sequence joins TRBV19 and TRBJ1-1; TRBD1 is a possible D gene (5 bases). This CDR3 comprises 13 residues. Germline V CDR1 and CDR2: LNHDA, SQIVND (reference sequence). The V and J ends lost 3 bases and 4 bases respectively, with 9 bases between them. The CDR3 nucleotides are TGTGCCAGTAGTATGATCGGGGGCACTGAAGCTTTCTTT. Its translation: CASSMIGGTEAFF.

The V and J genes are TRBV18 and TRBJ1-1; 12 bases match TRBD1. The germline gives CDR1 KGHSH, CDR2 LQKENI. CDR3 length: 15 amino acids. V was pared by 6 bases and J by 1 base, with 3 bases of the junction left unmatched. DNA of the CDR3: TGTGCCAGCTCCCGGGACAGGGGGCCGAACACTGAAGCTTTCTTT. Protein: CASSRDRGPNTEAFF.

The chain employs TRBV28 and TRBJ2-5, with D maybe TRBD2 (5 bases). Per germline, CDR1 MDHEN and CDR2 SYDVKM. The CDR3 has 12 amino acids. V was clipped by 4 bases and J by 5 bases, with 8 bases between them. The CDR3 spells CASSYRGETQYF. The CDR3 nucleotides read TGTGCCAGCAGTTACAGAGGGGAGACCCAGTACTTC.

The rearrangement joins TRBV7-9 to TRBJ2-7; 7 bases are shared with TRBD1. Germline V gene data show CDR1 as SEHNR and CDR2 as FQNEAQ (reference sequence). The CDR3 has 13 residues. CDR3: CSSSLGTAYEQYV. CDR3 DNA sequence: TGTTCCAGCAGCCTCGGGACAGCCTACGAGCAGTACGTC.

The gene calls are TRBV7-8 and TRBJ2-2; D might be TRBD1 (6 bases). CDR1 SGHVS and CDR2 FQNEAQ come from the germline V gene. V shed 0 bases and J shed 2 bases, with 16 bases lying between them. There are 18 residues in the CDR3. CDR3 residues: CASSLALGTLINTGELFF. CDR3 sequence (DNA): TGTGCCAGCAGCTTAGCGCTAGGGACACTAATCAACACCGGGGAGCTGTTTTTT.

The V gene is TRBV28, the J gene TRBJ2-5; unclear D gene. V was cut by 4 bases and J by 2 bases, with 11 bases left in between. This CDR3 has 14 amino acids. CDR1 and CDR2 from the germline V gene are MDHEN and SYDVKM. The CDR3 coding sequence is TGTGCCAGCAGTTATCTCGGGTTTCAAGAGACCCAGTACTTC. Protein sequence: CASSYLGFQETQYF.

This chain links TRBV2 with TRBJ1-1; no clear D gene. Germline V gene data show CDR1 as SNHLY and CDR2 as FYNNEI. The CDR3 contains 13 residues. Trimming took 3 bases from V and 1 from J, leaving 6 bases between them. CDR3 coding DNA: TGTGCCAGCAGTGATTCGGGGAACACTGAAGCTTTCTTT. As protein: CASSDSGNTEAFF. The full variable domain, its missing parts supplied by reference TRBV2 and TRBJ1-1, is EPEVTQTPSHQVTQMGQEVILRCVPISNHLYFYWYRQILGQKVEFLVSFYNNEISEKSEIFDDQFSVERPDGSNFTLKIRSTKLEDSAMYFCASSDSGNTEAFFGQGTRLTVV.

A note on this clone: One junction end does not reproduce the germline sequence, and a read error may be involved. The chain combines TRBV7-9 with TRBJ1-5; no reliable D call. The CDR3 is 12 amino acids. Germline loops: CDR1 SEHNR, CDR2 FQNEAQ (reference sequence). The CDR3: CSSRLEEQPQHF. CDR3 in DNA: TGTTCCAGCAGGCTAGAGGAACAGCCCCAGCATTTT.

J is TRBJ2-5 and V is TRBV27, with D unresolved. The CDR3 consists of 14 residues. Between the trimmed V and J ends, which lost 3 bases and 2 bases, there was a span of 10 bases. CDR1 and CDR2 (germline): MNHEY, SMNVEV (reference sequence). CDR3 bases: TGTGCCAGCAGTTTTAAAACAGCACAAGAGACCCAGTACTTC. This translates into CASSFKTAQETQYF.

The genes are TRBV10-1 and TRBJ2-2, with 12 bases fitting TRBD2. Trimming at V came to 4 bases and at J to 9 bases, leaving 12 bases not matched to a gene. The CDR3 has 17 amino acids. Per germline, CDR1 WNHNN and CDR2 SYGVQD (reference sequence). The CDR3 DNA is TGCGCCAGCAGTGCCGGGACTAGCGGGCGAAGGATGCGGGAGCTGTTTTTT. Amino acid sequence: CASSAGTSGRRMRELFF.

V is TRBV10-3 and J is TRBJ1-4; unclear D gene. CDR3 length: 14 residues. Per germline, CDR1 ENHRY and CDR2 SYGVKD. The germline V and J ends were trimmed by 4 bases and 8 bases, with 14 bases remaining between them. DNA of the CDR3: TGTGCCATCAGTGCAGAGGAAAGGATGGAAAAACTGTTTTTT. It encodes CAISAEERMEKLFF.

This clone appeared a few times. This chain connects TRBV6-5 to TRBJ2-1; TRBD1 is a possible D gene (6 bases). V lost 0 bases, J lost 7 bases, and 13 bases lay in between. The CDR3 is made up of 15 amino acids. CDR1 is MNHEY and CDR2 is SVGAGI in the germline V gene. The CDR3 is CASSYSDSGGNEQFF. CDR3 nucleotides: TGTGCCAGCAGTTACTCGGACAGCGGTGGTAATGAGCAGTTCTTC.

DNA for the CDR3: TGTGCCAGCAGTACGGACAGGGTAGGGTCACCCCTCCACTTT. Translated, it gives CASSTDRVGSPLHF. The chain employs TRBV6-5 and TRBJ1-6, with TRBD1 identical over 8 bases. V trimming: 5 bases; J trimming: 10 bases; junction bases outside the gene matches: 7. Germline V gene sequence: CDR1 MNHEY, CDR2 SVGAGI. The CDR3 totals 14 residues.

The V call is TRBV30, the J call TRBJ1-6; TRBD1 agrees at 9 bases. The V gene end was trimmed by 2 bases and the J gene end by 6 bases; junction bases not matched to a gene: 5. CDR1 and CDR2 from the germline V gene are GTSNPN and SVGIG (reference sequence). The CDR3 covers 15 residues. In DNA, the CDR3 is TGTGCCTGGAGTACCGGGACAGGGACTAATTCACCCCTCCACTTT. Its translation: CAWSTGTGTNSPLHF.

V usage is TRBV7-2 and J usage is TRBJ1-5; D unclear. Germline V gene data show CDR1 as SGHTA and CDR2 as FQGNSA. The CDR3 is 14 amino acids. V lost 2 bases and J 3 bases, leaving 8 bases between the germline ends. The CDR3 is CASSLWQFNQPQHF. In nucleotides, the CDR3 is TGTGCCAGCAGCTTATGGCAGTTCAATCAGCCCCAGCATTTT.

The chain combines TRBV27 with TRBJ2-6; D is uncertain. V was shortened by 3 bases and J by 0 bases, with 3 bases between the two germline ends. This CDR3 comprises 14 residues. The germline CDR1 and CDR2 sequences are MNHEY and SMNVEV (reference sequence). The CDR3 is CASSFRSGANVLTF. Written as DNA, the CDR3 is TGTGCCAGCAGTTTTCGCTCTGGGGCCAACGTCCTGACTTTC.

This chain connects TRBV6-1 to TRBJ2-1; 12 nucleotides line up with TRBD2. After removal of 2 bases from V and 0 bases from J, the junction contained 20 bases not matched to a gene. The CDR3 sequence is 23 residues long. Germline values: CDR1 MNHNS, CDR2 SASEGT. The CDR3 sequence is CASSEMSSGRGAPFFSSYNEQFF. Here the CDR3 DNA reads TGTGCCAGCAGTGAAATGTCTAGCGGGAGGGGTGCCCCCTTTTTTAGCTCCTACAATGAGCAGTTCTTC.

The chain couples TRBV18 to TRBJ2-3, with TRBD2 as a possible D gene (5 bases). The germline V gene encodes CDR1 KGHSH and CDR2 LQKENI. The V end lost 4 bases, the J end lost 6 bases, and 14 bases lay between the germline ends. CDR3 size: 14 residues. CDR3 sequence (DNA): TGTGCCAGCTCACTGGCTAGCAGGTCTGATACGCAGTATTTT. It yields the protein CASSLASRSDTQYF.

On this clone: A read error may account for a junction end that differs from germline. The same CDR3 also results from other DNA sequences found in this sample. The chain combines TRBV6-5 with TRBJ1-3, with a weak D call TRBD1 (6 bases). Looked up from germline, CDR1 is MNHEY and CDR2 is SVGAGI. CDR3 length: 14 residues. The CDR3 is CASNSGASGNTIYF. The DNA of the CDR3 is TGCGCCAGCAATTCAGGGGCGTCAGGAAACACCATATATTTT.

This clone has just one count. The chain employs TRBV30 and TRBJ2-1; 9 nucleotides line up with TRBD2. This CDR3 has 14 residues. J gave up 3 bases and V 5 bases, and 5 bases lay outside the gene matches. Looked up from germline, CDR1 is GTSNPN and CDR2 is SVGIG (reference sequence). CDR3 loop: CAWGPSGDYNEQFF. Written as DNA, the CDR3 is TGTGCCTGGGGACCTAGCGGGGACTACAATGAGCAGTTCTTC.

CDR3 sequence reads: CASSIKRAYNEQFF. The DNA of the CDR3 is TGTGCCAGTAGTATAAAGCGGGCCTACAATGAGCAGTTCTTC. The chain has TRBV19 and TRBJ2-1, with D possibly TRBD2 on 6 matching bases. Per the germline V gene, CDR1 is LNHDA and CDR2 is SQIVND (reference sequence). V was cut by 2 bases and J by 2 bases, with 7 bases left in between. This CDR3 comprises 14 residues. Full variable domain (remainder filled in from reference TRBV19 and TRBJ2-1): DGGITQSPKYLFRKEGQNVTLSCEQNLNHDAMYWYRQDPGQGLRLIYYSQIVNDFQKGDIAEGYSVSREKKESFPLTVTSAQKNPTAFYLCASSIKRAYNEQFFGPGTRLTVL.

CDR3 coding DNA: TGTGCCAGTAGTGTAAACGCGGACTATGGCTACACCTTC. Its protein product is CASSVNADYGYTF. The V call is TRBV19, the J call TRBJ1-2; D is unresolved. Trimming removed 5 bases from V and 3 bases from J, with 10 bases in between. The CDR3 runs 13 residues. Per germline, CDR1 LNHDA and CDR2 SQIVND (reference sequence).

V is TRBV15 and J is TRBJ1-1; weak D call: TRBD1 (5 bases). The germline CDR1 and CDR2 sequences are LNHNV and YYDKDF (reference sequence). The CDR3 runs to 14 residues. V was trimmed by 4 bases and J by 5 bases, leaving 14 bases between them. The CDR3 DNA is TGTGCCACCAGCACTTTAAGGGGAGGGACTGAAGCTTTCTTT. It yields the protein CATSTLRGGTEAFF.

V and J are TRBV18 and TRBJ2-7, with D perhaps TRBD2 (6 bases). V lost 2 bases, J lost 3 bases, and 8 bases lay in between. CDR3 size: 13 residues. Germline V gene lookup returns CDR1 KGHSH and CDR2 LQKENI. The CDR3 region is CASSPGTHYEQYF. The CDR3, as DNA: TGTGCCAGCTCACCAGGGACTCACTACGAGCAGTACTTC.

The chain couples TRBV9 to TRBJ2-1; 15 bases agree with TRBD2. V gave up 3 bases and J gave up 4 bases; unmatched junction bases: 8. The CDR3 covers 18 residues. Germline V gene lookup returns CDR1 SGDLS and CDR2 YYNGEE. This CDR3 reads CASSAGGTSGRMYNEQFF. The CDR3, as DNA: TGTGCCAGCAGCGCCGGCGGGACTAGCGGGAGGATGTACAATGAGCAGTTCTTC.